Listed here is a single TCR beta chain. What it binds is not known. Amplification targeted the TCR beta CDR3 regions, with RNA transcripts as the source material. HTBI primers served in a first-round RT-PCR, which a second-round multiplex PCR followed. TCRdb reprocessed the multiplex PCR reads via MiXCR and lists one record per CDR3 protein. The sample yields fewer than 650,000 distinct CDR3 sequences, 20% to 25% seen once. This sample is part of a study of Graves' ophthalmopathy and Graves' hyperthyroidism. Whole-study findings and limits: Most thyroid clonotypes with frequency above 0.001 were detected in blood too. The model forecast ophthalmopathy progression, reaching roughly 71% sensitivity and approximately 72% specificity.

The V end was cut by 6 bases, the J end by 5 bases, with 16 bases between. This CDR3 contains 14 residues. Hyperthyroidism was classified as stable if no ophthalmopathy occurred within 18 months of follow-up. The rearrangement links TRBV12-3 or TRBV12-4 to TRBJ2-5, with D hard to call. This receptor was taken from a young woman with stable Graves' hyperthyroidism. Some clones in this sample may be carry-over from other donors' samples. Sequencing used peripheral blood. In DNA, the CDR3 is TGTGCCAGCAGGTCCTCAGGTGGAGAGGAGACCCAGTACTTC. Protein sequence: CASRSSGGEETQYF.